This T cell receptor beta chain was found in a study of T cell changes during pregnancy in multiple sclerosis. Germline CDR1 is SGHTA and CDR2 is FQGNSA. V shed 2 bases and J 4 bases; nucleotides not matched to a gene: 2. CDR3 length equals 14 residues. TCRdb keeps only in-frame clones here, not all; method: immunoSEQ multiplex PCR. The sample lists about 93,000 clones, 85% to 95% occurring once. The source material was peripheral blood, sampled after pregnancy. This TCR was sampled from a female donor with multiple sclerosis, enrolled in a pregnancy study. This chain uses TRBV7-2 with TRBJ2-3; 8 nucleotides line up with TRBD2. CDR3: CASSLNGGADTQYF. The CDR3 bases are TGTGCCAGCAGCTTAAACGGGGGGGCAGATACGCAGTATTTT.